The 10 T cell receptor beta chains below all came from one sample that was sequenced in a study of blood T cells in healthy people across ages. The use of a sample-barcoded 5' primer and a J-beta primer mix characterized a second PCR of 7 to 11 cycles. TCRdb ran MiXCR on the 5' RACE reads and lists one entry per CDR3 protein. Here the sample spans approximately 1,000,000 distinct CDR3 sequences, around two fifths being singletons. The sequenced sample consisted of blood. Source of these receptors: a man between 18 and 35 years old in good health.

A single count supports this clonotype. A read error may explain this, as a much larger clone is one base away. The chain uses TRBV29-1 and TRBJ2-1, with D tentatively TRBD1 or TRBD2 (5 bases each). Trimming cost V 6 bases and J 6 bases, with 15 bases left between them. The CDR3 extends over 13 amino acids. CDR1 is SQVTM, CDR2 ANQGSEA, per germline. The CDR3 reads CSVQGVSVNEQFF. CDR3 DNA sequence: TGCAGCGTGCAGGGAGTTTCGGTCAATGAGCAGTTCTTC.

The chain links TRBV7-2 to TRBJ1-4, with D uncertain. The V gene's germline CDR1 is SGHTA and CDR2 FQGNSA. This CDR3 contains 14 residues. The ends were cut back, 5 bases at V and 8 bases at J, with 15 bases in the middle. The CDR3 DNA is TGTGCCAGCAGCATGGGAGGGCTTGAGGAAAAACTGTTTTTT. This encodes CASSMGGLEEKLFF.

The J gene is TRBJ1-1, the V gene TRBV7-2; D is unclear. Trimming removed 5 bases from V and 6 bases from J, with 13 bases in between. Germline CDR1 SGHTA, CDR2 FQGNSA. This CDR3 has 13 residues. The CDR3 is CTSSPGLDSEAFF. The CDR3 coding sequence is TGTACCAGCAGCCCCGGCTTAGATTCTGAAGCTTTCTTT.

The chain uses TRBV18 and TRBJ1-1, with D unclear. CDR1 is KGHSH and CDR2 is LQKENI in the germline V gene. V was shortened by 1 base and J by 2 bases, with 11 bases between the two germline ends. The CDR3 extends over 15 amino acids. The CDR3 is CASSPRSDLNTEAFF. The CDR3 region has the DNA TGTGCCAGCTCACCACGCTCAGACTTAAACACTGAAGCTTTCTTT.

The chain couples TRBV29-1 to TRBJ1-2; D is unclear. Trimming stripped 7 bases from V and 3 bases from J, with 12 bases between. Looked up from germline, CDR1 is SQVTM and CDR2 is ANQGSEA. This CDR3 is built from 12 residues. The CDR3 DNA reads TGCAGCGCCCGGACCGCCGACTATGGCTACACCTTC. Its translation is CSARTADYGYTF. The full variable domain, rest sourced from reference TRBV29-1 and TRBJ1-2, is SAVISQKPSRDICQRGTSLTIQCQVDSQVTMMFWYRQQPGQSLTLIATANQGSEATYESGFVIDKFPISRPNLTFSTLTVSNMSPEDSSIYLCSARTADYGYTFGSGTRLTVV.

The CDR3, as DNA: TGTGCCACCAGCTCGGGACGGCGAACCGGTAATGAAAAACTGTTTTTT. As protein: CATSSGRRTGNEKLFF. V is TRBV15 and J is TRBJ1-4; D is perhaps TRBD1 (5 bases). V was clipped by 5 bases and J by 4 bases, with 17 bases between them. CDR3 length equals 16 residues. Germline assignment: CDR1 LNHNV and CDR2 YYDKDF (reference sequence). The full variable domain, with the rest looked up from reference TRBV15 and TRBJ1-4, is DAMVIQNPRYQVTQFGKPVTLSCSQTLNHNVMYWYQQKSSQAPKLLFHYYDKDFNNEADTPDNFQSRRPNTSFCFLDIRSPGLGDTAMYLCATSSGRRTGNEKLFFGSGTQLSVL.

In its sample, this clonotype was seen once. The chain recombines TRBV7-9 with TRBJ2-5, with D possibly called TRBD1 or TRBD2 (5 bases each). CDR3 size: 14 residues. Germline V gene sequence: CDR1 SEHNR, CDR2 FQNEAQ (reference sequence). The germline V and J ends were trimmed by 4 bases and 11 bases, with 20 bases remaining between them. The CDR3 nucleotides are TGTGCCAGCAGCTCCGGGACGAACTACAATGAGCAGTACTTC. As protein: CASSSGTNYNEQYF.

V gene TRBV30 combines with J gene TRBJ2-3; D is undetermined. Germline values: CDR1 GTSNPN, CDR2 SVGIG (reference sequence). V was cut by 2 bases and J by 4 bases, with 10 bases left in between. The CDR3 covers 13 residues. The CDR3 is CAWSILSADTQYF. Here the CDR3 DNA reads TGTGCCTGGAGTATCCTTTCTGCAGATACGCAGTATTTT.

This clonotype showed up many times. V usage is TRBV7-2 and J usage is TRBJ2-3, with TRBD2 matching over 8 bases. CDR3 length equals 15 residues. With 0 bases clipped from V and 5 bases from J, the junction kept 4 bases outside the gene matches. Germline V gene sequence: CDR1 SGHTA, CDR2 FQGNSA. The CDR3 loop is CASSLASGDIDTQYF. The DNA of the CDR3 is TGTGCCAGCAGCTTAGCTAGCGGGGACATAGATACGCAGTATTTT.

The chain links TRBV10-3 to TRBJ2-1, with 12 bases aligning to TRBD2. Germline trimming cut 10 bases from V and 3 bases from J; bases unmatched to any gene: 7. The CDR3 loop spans 15 amino acids. The germline CDR1 and CDR2 sequences are ENHRY and SYGVKD. The CDR3 nucleotides read TGTGCCACCACGACTAGCGGGGGTTTCTACAATGAGCAGTTCTTC. Translating gives CATTTSGGFYNEQFF.